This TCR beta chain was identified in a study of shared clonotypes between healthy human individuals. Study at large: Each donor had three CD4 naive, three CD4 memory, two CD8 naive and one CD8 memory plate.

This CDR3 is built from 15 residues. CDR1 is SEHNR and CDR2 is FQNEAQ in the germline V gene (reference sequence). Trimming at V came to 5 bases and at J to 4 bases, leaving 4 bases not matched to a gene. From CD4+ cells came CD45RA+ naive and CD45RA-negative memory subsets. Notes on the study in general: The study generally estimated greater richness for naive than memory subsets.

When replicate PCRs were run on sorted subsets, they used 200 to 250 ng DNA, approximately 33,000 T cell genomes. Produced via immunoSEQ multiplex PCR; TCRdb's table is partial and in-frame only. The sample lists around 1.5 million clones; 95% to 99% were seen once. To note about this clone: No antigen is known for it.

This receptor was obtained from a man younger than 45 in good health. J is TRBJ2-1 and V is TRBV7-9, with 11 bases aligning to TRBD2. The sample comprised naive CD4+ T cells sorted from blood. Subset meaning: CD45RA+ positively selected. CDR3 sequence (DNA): TGTGCCAGCAGCCGGGGACTAGCGGATTACAATGAGCAGTTCTTC. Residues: CASSRGLADYNEQFF.